This T cell receptor (beta chain) was sequenced in a study of T-cell reconstitution after alpha-beta-depleted transplantation in children. General observations from the study: Alpha-beta T cells about two months after transplant reportedly derived from several hundred expanded graft clones. Diversity and T-cell counts at one year after transplant derived mostly from new T cells.

This clonotype was observed many times. The target antigen is unknown. CDR1 and CDR2 from the germline V gene are SGHTA and FQGNSA. Trimming shortened V by 5 bases and J by 1 base, and 14 bases separated the two germline ends. The CDR3 runs to 15 residues. Unique molecular identifiers were used in preparing the TCRbeta library. From the PCR reads, TCRdb called clonotypes with MiXCR, one entry per CDR3 protein. The data hold almost 250,000 distinct CDR3 sequences, with over 20% observed a single time. The receptor was derived from a girl aged 2-9 years with Fanconi anemia, due to receive a stem cell transplant. Material: PBMCs, obtained before TCRalphabeta/CD19-depleted stem cell transplant. V usage is TRBV7-2 and J usage is TRBJ2-5; TRBD2 might be the D (6 bases). CDR3 amino acids: CASSTRLGAQETQYF. The CDR3 region has the DNA TGTGCCAGCAGCACCAGACTAGGGGCCCAAGAGACCCAGTACTTC.